This TCR beta chain was recovered during a study of a mutant IDH1 vaccine in newly diagnosed glioma. Study at large: Administration of eight vaccinations to patients took place in weeks 1, 3, 5, 7, 11, 15, 19, 23. Most had both radiotherapy and temozolomide beforehand; others had only one.

Using immunoSEQ multiplex PCR, the repertoire was profiled, and TCRdb retains in-frame clones only, with some absent. The sample contains 20,000 to 25,000 clones, around 80% of which appear only once. Points on this clone: Its antigen is not identified.

Stated time point: week 23, last vaccination. The content of each vaccine dose was 300 ug of mutant IDH1 20-mer peptide, and topical imiquimod accompanied it. CDR1 and CDR2 from the germline V gene are SGDLS and YYNGEE. This CDR3 comprises 17 residues. The junction had 10 bases not matched to a gene; V was cut back by 0 bases and J by 5 bases. The clonotype was recovered from a man aged 25 to 40 with glioma. This material consisted of PBMCs, taken from a glioma patient whose treatment included an IDH1 peptide vaccine. The rearrangement links TRBV9 to TRBJ2-7, with 11 nucleotides matching TRBD2. For the CDR3, the DNA is TGTGCCAGCAGCGTAGGAGTAGCGGGAGGGTTGGAACACGAGCAGTACTTC. Amino acids: CASSVGVAGGLEHEQYF.